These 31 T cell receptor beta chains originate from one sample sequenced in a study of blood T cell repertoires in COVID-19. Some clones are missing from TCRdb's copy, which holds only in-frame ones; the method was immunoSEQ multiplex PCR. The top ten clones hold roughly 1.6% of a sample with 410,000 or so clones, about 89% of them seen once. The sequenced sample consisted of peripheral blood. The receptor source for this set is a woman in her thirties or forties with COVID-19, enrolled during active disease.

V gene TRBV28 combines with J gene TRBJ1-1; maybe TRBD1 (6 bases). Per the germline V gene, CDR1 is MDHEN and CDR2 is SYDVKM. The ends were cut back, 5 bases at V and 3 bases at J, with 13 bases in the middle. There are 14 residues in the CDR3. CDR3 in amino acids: CASSPYRVDTEAFF. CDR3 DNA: TGTGCCAGCAGTCCATACAGGGTTGACACTGAAGCTTTCTTT.

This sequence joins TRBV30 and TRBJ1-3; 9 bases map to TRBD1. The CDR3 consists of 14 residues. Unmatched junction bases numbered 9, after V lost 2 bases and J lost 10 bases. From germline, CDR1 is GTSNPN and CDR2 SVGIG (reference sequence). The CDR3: CAWSSHRGLITIYF. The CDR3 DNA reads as TGTGCCTGGAGTTCACACAGGGGGCTTATTACCATATATTTT.

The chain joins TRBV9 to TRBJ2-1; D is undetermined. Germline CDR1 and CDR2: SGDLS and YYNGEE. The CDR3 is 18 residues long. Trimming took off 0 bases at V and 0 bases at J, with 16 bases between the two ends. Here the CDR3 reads CASSVGQRMTRSYNEQFF. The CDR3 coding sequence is TGTGCCAGCAGCGTAGGGCAGCGCATGACCCGCTCCTACAATGAGCAGTTCTTC.

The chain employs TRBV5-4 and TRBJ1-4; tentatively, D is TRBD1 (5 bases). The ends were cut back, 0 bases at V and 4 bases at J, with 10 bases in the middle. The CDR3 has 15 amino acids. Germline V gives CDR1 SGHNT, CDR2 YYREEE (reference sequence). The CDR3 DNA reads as TGTGCCAGCAGCTTGGAGCCAGGGCATAATGAAAAACTGTTTTTT. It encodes CASSLEPGHNEKLFF.

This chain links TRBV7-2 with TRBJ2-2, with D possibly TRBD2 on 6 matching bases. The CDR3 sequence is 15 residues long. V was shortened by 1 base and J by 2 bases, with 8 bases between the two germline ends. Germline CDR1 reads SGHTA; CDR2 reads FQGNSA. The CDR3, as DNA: TGTGCCAGCAGCTTAGGGACTACTAACACCGGGGAGCTGTTTTTT. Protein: CASSLGTTNTGELFF.

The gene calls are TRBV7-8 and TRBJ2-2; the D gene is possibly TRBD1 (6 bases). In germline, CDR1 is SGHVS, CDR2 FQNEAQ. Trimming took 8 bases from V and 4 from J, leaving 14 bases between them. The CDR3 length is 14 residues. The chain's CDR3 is CASPLHRVTGELFF. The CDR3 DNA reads TGTGCCAGCCCTCTCCACAGGGTCACCGGGGAGCTGTTTTTT.

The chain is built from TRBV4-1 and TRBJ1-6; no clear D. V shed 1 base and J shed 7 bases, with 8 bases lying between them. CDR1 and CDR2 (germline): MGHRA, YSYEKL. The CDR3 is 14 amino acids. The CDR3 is CASSQVFGNSPLHF. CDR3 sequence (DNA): TGCGCCAGCAGCCAAGTTTTCGGGAATTCACCCCTCCACTTT.

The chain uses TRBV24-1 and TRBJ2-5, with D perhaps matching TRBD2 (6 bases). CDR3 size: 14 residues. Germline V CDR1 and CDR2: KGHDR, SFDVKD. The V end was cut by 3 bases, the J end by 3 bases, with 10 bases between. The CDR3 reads CATSDKTGEETQYF. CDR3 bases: TGTGCCACCAGTGATAAGACGGGGGAAGAGACCCAGTACTTC.

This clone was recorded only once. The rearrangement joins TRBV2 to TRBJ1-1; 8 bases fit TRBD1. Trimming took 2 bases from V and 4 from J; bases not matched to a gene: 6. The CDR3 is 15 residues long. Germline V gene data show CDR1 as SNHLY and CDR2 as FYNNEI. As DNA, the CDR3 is TGTGCCAGCAGTGAACAGGGGGCGCCCAGCACTGAAGCTTTCTTT. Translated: CASSEQGAPSTEAFF.

The CDR3 sequence: CASSIRGSKTDSPLHF. The CDR3, as DNA: TGTGCCAGTAGTATACGGGGGTCCAAAACGGATTCACCCCTCCACTTT. The chain links TRBV19 to TRBJ1-6, with D perhaps matching TRBD1 (5 bases). The CDR3 extends over 16 amino acids. V lost 2 bases, J lost 8 bases, and 16 bases lay in between. The germline V gene encodes CDR1 LNHDA and CDR2 SQIVND (reference sequence). Filled out from reference TRBV19 and TRBJ1-6, the complete variable domain reads DGGITQSPKYLFRKEGQNVTLSCEQNLNHDAMYWYRQDPGQGLRLIYYSQIVNDFQKGDIAEGYSVSREKKESFPLTVTSAQKNPTAFYLCASSIRGSKTDSPLHFGNGTRLTVT.

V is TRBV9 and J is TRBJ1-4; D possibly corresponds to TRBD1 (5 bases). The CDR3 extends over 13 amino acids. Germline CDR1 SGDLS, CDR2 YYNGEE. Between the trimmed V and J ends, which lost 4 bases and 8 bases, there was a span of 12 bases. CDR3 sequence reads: CASSMGPGEKLFF. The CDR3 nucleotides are TGTGCCAGCAGCATGGGGCCAGGGGAAAAACTGTTTTTT.

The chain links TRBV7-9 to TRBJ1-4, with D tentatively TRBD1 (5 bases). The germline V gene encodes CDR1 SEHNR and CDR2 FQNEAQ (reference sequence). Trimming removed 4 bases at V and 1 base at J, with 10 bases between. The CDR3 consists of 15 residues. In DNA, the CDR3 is TGTGCCAGCAGCTGGGAGGGGAGAACTAATGAAAAACTGTTTTTT. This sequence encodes CASSWEGRTNEKLFF.

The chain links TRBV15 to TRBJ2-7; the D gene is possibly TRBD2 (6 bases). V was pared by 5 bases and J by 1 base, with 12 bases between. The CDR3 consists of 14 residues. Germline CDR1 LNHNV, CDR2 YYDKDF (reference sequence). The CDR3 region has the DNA TGTGCCACCAGCCCGCGGGACGGATCCTACGAGCAGTACTTC. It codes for CATSPRDGSYEQYF.

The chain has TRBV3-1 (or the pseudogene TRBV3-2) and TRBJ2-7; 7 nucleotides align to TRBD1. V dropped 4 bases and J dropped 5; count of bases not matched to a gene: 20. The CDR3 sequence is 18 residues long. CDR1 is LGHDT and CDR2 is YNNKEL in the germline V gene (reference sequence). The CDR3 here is CASSPRVYRQGRGHEQYF. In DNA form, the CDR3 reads TGTGCCAGCAGCCCTCGAGTATACCGACAGGGAAGAGGCCACGAGCAGTACTTC.

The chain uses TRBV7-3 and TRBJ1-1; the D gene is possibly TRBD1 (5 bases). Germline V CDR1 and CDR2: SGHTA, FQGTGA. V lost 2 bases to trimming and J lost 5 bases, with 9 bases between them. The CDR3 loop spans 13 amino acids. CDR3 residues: CASSLQGGTEAFF. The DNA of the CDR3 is TGTGCCAGCAGCTTACAGGGTGGAACTGAAGCTTTCTTT. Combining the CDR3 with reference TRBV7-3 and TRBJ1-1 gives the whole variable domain GAGVSQTPSNKVTEKGKYVELRCDPISGHTALYWYRQSLGQGPEFLIYFQGTGAADDSGLPNDRFFAVRPEGSVSTLKIQRTERGDSAVYLCASSLQGGTEAFFGQGTRLTVV.

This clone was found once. The CDR3 nucleotides are TGTGCCAGCAGTTTACCCCTCAGGCGGGAGAGGAGGGAGACCCAGTACTTC. Encoded protein: CASSLPLRRERRETQYF. V is TRBV28 and J is TRBJ2-5, with 7 bases aligning to TRBD2. The CDR3 has 17 amino acids. The germline V gene has CDR1 MDHEN and CDR2 SYDVKM. V gave up 2 bases and J gave up 5 bases; unmatched junction bases: 14.

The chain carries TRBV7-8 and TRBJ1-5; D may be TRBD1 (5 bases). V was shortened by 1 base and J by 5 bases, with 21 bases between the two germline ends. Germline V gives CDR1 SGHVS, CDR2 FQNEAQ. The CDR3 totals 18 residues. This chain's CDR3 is CASSLDPLNPPRDQPQHF. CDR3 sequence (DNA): TGTGCCAGCAGCTTAGACCCCCTCAACCCCCCCAGGGATCAGCCCCAGCATTTT.

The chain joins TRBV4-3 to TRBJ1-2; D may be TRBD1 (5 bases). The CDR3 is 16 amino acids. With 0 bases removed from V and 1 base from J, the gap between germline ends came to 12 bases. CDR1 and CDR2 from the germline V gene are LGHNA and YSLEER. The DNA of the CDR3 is TGCGCCAGCAGCCAAGACCCAGGGATGGGTAACTATGGCTACACCTTC. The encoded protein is CASSQDPGMGNYGYTF.

Written as DNA, the CDR3 is TGTGCCAGCAGCCAACCTACTACCGGGACAGGTAATCAGCCCCAGCATTTT. Amino acids: CASSQPTTGTGNQPQHF. The chain is built from TRBV4-2 and TRBJ1-5, with 8 positions matching TRBD1. Per the germline V gene, CDR1 is LGHNA and CDR2 is YNFKEQ. V gave up 2 bases and J gave up 4 bases; unmatched junction bases: 10. This CDR3 is built from 17 residues.

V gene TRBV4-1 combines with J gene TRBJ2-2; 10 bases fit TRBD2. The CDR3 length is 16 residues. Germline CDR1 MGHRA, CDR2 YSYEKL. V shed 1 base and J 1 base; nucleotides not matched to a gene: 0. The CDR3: CASSQGTSGNTGELFF. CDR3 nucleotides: TGCGCCAGCAGCCAAGGGACTAGCGGGAACACCGGGGAGCTGTTTTTT.

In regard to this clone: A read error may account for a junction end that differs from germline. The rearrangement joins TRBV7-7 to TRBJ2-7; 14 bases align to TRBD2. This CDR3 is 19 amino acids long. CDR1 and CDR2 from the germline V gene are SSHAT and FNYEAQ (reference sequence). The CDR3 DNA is TGTGCTAGCAGCCCGTTAGGGACTAGCGGGGGTTTGGGTTCGGACGAGCAGTACTTC. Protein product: CASSPLGTSGGLGSDEQYF.

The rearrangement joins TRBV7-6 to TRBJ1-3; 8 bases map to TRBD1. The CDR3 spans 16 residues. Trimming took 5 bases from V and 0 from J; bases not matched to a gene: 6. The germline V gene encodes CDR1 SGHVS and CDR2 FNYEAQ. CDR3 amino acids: CASSLGTGASGNTIYF. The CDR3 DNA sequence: TGTGCCAGCAGCCTAGGGACAGGAGCCTCTGGAAACACCATATATTTT.

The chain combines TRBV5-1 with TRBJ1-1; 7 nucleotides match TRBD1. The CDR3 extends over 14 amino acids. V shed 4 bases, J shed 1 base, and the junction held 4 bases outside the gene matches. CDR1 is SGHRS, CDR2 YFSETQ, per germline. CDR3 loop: CASSATGQNTEAFF. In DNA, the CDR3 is TGCGCCAGCAGCGCGACAGGGCAGAACACTGAAGCTTTCTTT.

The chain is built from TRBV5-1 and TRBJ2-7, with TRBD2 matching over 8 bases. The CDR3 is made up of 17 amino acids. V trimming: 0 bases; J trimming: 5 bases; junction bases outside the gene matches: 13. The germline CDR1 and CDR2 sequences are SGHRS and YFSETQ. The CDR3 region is CASSLAGLSGSKDEQYF. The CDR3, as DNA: TGCGCCAGCAGCTTGGCCGGCTTAAGCGGGAGTAAAGACGAGCAGTACTTC.

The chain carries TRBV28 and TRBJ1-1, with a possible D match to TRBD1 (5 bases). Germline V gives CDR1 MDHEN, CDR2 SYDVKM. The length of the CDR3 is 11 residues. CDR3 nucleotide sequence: TGTGCTACTCAGGGTCACACTGAAGCTTTCTTT. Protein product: CATQGHTEAFF. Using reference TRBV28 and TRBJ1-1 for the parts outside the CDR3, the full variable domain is DVKVTQSSRYLVKRTGEKVFLECVQDMDHENMFWYRQDPGLGLRLIYFSYDVKMKEKGDIPEGYSVSREKKERFSLILESASTNQTSMYLCATQGHTEAFFGQGTRLTVV.

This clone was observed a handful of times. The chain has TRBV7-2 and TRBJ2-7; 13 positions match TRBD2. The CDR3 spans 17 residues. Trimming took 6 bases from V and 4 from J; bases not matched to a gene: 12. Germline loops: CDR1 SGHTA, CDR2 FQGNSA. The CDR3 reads CASSTGLAGVSRYEQYF. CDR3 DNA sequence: TGTGCCAGCAGTACCGGACTAGCGGGAGTGAGTAGGTACGAGCAGTACTTC.

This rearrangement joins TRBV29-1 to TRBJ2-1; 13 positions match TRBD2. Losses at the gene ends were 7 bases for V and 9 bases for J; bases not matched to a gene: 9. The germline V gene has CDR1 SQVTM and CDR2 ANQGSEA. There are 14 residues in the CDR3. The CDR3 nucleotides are TGCAGCGGACGGACTAGCGGGGGTGTTGGTGAGCAGTTCTTC. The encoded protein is CSGRTSGGVGEQFF.

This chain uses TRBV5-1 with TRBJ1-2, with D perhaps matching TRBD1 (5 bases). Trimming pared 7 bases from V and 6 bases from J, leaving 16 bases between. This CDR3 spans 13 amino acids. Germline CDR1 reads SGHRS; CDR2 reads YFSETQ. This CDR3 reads CASGETRADGYTF. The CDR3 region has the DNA TGCGCCAGCGGAGAGACCAGGGCGGATGGCTACACCTTC. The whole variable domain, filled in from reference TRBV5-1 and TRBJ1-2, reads KAGVTQTPRYLIKTRGQQVTLSCSPISGHRSVSWYQQTPGQGLQFLFEYFSETQRNKGNFPGRFSGRQFSNSRSEMNVSTLELGDSALYLCASGETRADGYTFGSGTRLTVV.

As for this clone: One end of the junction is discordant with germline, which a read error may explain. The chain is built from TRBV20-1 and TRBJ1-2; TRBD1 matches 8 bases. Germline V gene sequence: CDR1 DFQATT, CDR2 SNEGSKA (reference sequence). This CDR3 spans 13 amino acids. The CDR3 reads CSASDGTGPVIAF. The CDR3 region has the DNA TGCAGTGCTAGTGACGGGACAGGACCCGTCATCGCCTTC.

This CDR3 reads CATSDNGEEETQYF. The CDR3 nucleotides are TGTGCCACCAGTGATAACGGGGAGGAAGAGACCCAGTACTTC. The chain carries TRBV24-1 and TRBJ2-5, with D tentatively TRBD2 (6 bases). CDR1 KGHDR and CDR2 SFDVKD come from the germline V gene. V lost 3 bases and J 3 bases, leaving 10 bases between the germline ends. This CDR3 is 14 amino acids long.

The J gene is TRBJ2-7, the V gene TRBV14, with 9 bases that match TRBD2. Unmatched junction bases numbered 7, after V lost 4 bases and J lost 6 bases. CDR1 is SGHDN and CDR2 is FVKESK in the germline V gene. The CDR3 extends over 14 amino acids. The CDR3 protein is CASSLAGLAGEQYF. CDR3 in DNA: TGTGCCAGCAGCCTAGCGGGACTAGCTGGCGAGCAGTACTTC. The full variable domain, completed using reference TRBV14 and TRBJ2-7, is EAGVTQFPSHSVIEKGQTVTLRCDPISGHDNLYWYRRVMGKEIKFLLHFVKESKQDESGMPNNRFLAERTGGTYSTLKVQPAELEDSGVYFCASSLAGLAGEQYFGPGTRLTVT.